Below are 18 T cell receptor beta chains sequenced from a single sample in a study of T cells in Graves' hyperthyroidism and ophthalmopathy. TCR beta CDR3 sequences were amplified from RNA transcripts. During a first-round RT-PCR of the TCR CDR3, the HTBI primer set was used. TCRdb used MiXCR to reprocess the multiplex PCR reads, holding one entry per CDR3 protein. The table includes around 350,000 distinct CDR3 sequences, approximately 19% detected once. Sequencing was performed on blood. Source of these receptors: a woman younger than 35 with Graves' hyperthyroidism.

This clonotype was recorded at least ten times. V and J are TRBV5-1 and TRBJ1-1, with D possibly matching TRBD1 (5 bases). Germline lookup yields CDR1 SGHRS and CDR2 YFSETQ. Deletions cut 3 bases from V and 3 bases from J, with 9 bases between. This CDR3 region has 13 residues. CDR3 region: CASSWQGHTEAFF. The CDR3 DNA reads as TGCGCCAGCAGCTGGCAGGGACACACTGAAGCTTTCTTT.

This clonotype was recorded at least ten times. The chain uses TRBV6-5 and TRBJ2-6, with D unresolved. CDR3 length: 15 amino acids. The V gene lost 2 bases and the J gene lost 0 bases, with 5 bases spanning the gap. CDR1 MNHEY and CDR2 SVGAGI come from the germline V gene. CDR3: CASSYASSGANVLTF. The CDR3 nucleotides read TGTGCCAGCAGTTACGCGTCCTCTGGGGCCAACGTCCTGACTTTC.

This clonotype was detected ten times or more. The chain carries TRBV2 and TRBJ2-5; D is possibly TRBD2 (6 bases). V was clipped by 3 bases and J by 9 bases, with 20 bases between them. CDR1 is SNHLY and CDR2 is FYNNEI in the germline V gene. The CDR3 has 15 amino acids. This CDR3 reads CASSEEGRGVGAQYF. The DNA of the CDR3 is TGTGCCAGCAGTGAGGAGGGACGAGGGGTAGGGGCCCAGTACTTC.

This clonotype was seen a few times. CDR3 nucleotides: TGCGCCAGCAGCGTAACCGGGACCAAAAGGGAAAAACTGTTTTTT. This encodes CASSVTGTKREKLFF. The rearrangement uses TRBV5-1 and TRBJ1-4; D may be TRBD1 (5 bases). The germline V and J ends were trimmed by 4 bases and 8 bases, with 18 bases remaining between them. The CDR3 has 15 amino acids. Germline CDR1 SGHRS, CDR2 YFSETQ. The full variable domain, completed using reference TRBV5-1 and TRBJ1-4, is KAGVTQTPRYLIKTRGQQVTLSCSPISGHRSVSWYQQTPGQGLQFLFEYFSETQRNKGNFPGRFSGRQFSNSRSEMNVSTLELGDSALYLCASSVTGTKREKLFFGSGTQLSVL.

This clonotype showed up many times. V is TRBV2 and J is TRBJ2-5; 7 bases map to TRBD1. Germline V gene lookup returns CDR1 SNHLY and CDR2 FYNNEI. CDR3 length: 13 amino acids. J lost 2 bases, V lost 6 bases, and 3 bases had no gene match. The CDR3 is CASSDREQETQYF. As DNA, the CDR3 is TGTGCCAGCAGCGACAGGGAACAAGAGACCCAGTACTTC.

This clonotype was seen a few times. DNA of the CDR3: TGTGCCAGTAGTAATAGGGCCGGGACACGGCCCCAGCATTTT. The encoded protein is CASSNRAGTRPQHF. The genes are TRBV19 and TRBJ1-5; D possibly corresponds to TRBD1 (6 bases). V shed 4 bases and J shed 9 bases, with 16 bases lying between them. From germline, CDR1 is LNHDA and CDR2 SQIVND (reference sequence). The CDR3 length is 14 residues.

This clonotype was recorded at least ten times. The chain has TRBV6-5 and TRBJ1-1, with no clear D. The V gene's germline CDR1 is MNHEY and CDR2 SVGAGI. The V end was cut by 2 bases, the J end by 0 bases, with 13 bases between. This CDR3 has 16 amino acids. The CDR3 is CASSYDPDKMNTEAFF. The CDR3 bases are TGTGCCAGCAGTTACGACCCTGATAAAATGAACACTGAAGCTTTCTTT.

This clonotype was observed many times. The CDR3 coding sequence is TGTGCCAGCAGCTTCACTACTTGGGGGGTCACCGGGGAGCTGTTTTTT. Its protein is CASSFTTWGVTGELFF. V gene TRBV27 combines with J gene TRBJ2-2; D is possibly TRBD2 (6 bases). This CDR3 spans 16 amino acids. V dropped 6 bases and J dropped 4 bases, with 18 bases sitting between them. CDR1 is MNHEY and CDR2 is SMNVEV in the germline V gene (reference sequence).

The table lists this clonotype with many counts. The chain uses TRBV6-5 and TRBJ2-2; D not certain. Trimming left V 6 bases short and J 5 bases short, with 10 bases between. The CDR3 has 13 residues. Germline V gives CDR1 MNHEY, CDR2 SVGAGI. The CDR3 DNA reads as TGTGCCAGCAGACAGTCGGCGACCGGGGAGCTGTTTTTT. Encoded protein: CASRQSATGELFF.

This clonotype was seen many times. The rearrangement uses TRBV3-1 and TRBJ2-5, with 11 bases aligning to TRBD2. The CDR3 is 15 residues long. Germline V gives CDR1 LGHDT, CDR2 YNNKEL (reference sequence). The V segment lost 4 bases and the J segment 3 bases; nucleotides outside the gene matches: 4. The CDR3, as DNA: TGTGCCAGCAGCCCTCTAGCGGGGGGAAAAGAGACCCAGTACTTC. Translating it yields CASSPLAGGKETQYF.

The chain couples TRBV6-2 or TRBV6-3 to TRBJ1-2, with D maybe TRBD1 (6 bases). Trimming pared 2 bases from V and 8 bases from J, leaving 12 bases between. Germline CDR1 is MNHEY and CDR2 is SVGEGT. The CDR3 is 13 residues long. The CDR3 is CASSYKAGGGYTF. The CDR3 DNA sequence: TGTGCCAGCAGTTACAAAGCGGGGGGCGGCTACACCTTC.

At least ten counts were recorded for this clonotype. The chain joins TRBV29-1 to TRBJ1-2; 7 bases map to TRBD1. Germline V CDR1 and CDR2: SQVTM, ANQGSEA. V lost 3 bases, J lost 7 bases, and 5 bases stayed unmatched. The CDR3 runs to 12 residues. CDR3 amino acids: CSVDKGAGGYTF. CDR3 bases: TGCAGCGTTGACAAGGGGGCGGGTGGCTACACCTTC.

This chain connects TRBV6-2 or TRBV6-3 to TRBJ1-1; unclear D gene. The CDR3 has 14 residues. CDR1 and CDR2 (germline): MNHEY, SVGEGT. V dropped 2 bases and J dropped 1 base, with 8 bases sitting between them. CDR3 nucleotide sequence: TGTGCCAGCAGTTACCCTAAGGGGAACACTGAAGCTTTCTTT. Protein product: CASSYPKGNTEAFF.

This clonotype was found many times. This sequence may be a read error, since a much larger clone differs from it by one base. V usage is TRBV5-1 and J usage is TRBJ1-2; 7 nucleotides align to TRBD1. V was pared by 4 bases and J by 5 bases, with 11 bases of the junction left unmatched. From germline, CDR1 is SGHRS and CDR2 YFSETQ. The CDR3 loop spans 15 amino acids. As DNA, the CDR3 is TGCGCCAGCAGCGCAGGGACAGCCGCTACTTATGGCTACACCTTC. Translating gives CASSAGTAATYGYTF. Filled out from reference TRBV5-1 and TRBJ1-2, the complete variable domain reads KAGVTQTPRYLIKTRGQQVTLSCSPISGHRSVSWYQQTPGQGLQFLFEYFSETQRNKGNFPGRFSGRQFSNSRSEMNVSTLELGDSALYLCASSAGTAATYGYTFGSGTRLTVV.

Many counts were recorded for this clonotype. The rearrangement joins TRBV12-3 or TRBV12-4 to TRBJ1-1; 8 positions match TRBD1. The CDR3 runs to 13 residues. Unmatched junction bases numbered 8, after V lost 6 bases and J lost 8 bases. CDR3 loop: CASSFTGGWEAFF. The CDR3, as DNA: TGTGCCAGCAGCTTTACAGGGGGTTGGGAAGCTTTCTTT.

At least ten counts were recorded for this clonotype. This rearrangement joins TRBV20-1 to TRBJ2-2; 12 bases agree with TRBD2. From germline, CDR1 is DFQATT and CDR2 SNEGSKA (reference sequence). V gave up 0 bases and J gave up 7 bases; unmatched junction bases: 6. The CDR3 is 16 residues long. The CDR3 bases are TGCAGTGCTAGAGATGGACTAGCGGGGCGGGGCGGGGAGCTGTTTTTT. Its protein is CSARDGLAGRGGELFF.

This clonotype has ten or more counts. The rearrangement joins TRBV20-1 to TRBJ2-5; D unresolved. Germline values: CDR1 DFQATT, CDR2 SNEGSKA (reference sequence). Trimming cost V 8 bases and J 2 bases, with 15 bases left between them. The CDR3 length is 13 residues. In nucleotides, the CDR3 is TGCAGTACCCCTTCCAGGAGACAAGAGACCCAGTACTTC. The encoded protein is CSTPSRRQETQYF.

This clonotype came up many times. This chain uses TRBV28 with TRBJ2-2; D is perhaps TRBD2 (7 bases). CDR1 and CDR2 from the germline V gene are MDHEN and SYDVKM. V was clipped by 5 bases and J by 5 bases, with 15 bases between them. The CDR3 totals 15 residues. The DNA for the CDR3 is TGTGCCAGCAGTGGAAGGGGGGGATATACCGGGGAGCTGTTTTTT. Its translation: CASSGRGGYTGELFF.